This T cell receptor beta chain was identified in a study of response to subunit inactivated influenza vaccine. Germline CDR1 and CDR2: SGHRS and YFSETQ. The CDR3 has 14 residues. Trimming removed 0 bases at V and 2 bases at J, with 8 bases between. In TCRdb, the RT-PCR reads were re-called with MiXCR into one record per CDR3 protein. The profile covers about 830,000 distinct CDR3 sequences, with under 20% appearing a single time and approximately 10% taken by the ten largest. Regarding this clonotype: What it binds is not known.

Points from the study as a whole: Authors suggested few new T cells are recruited by each seasonal influenza vaccination.

Sequenced here: PBMCs from blood, sampled roughly 5 days after vaccination. The receptor's source is a man aged 50 to 60 who received an inactivated influenza vaccine. This chain connects TRBV5-1 to TRBJ2-5; D is undetermined. The CDR3 loop reads CASSLVARQETQYF. The CDR3 coding sequence is TGCGCCAGCAGCTTGGTGGCCAGGCAAGAGACCCAGTACTTC.